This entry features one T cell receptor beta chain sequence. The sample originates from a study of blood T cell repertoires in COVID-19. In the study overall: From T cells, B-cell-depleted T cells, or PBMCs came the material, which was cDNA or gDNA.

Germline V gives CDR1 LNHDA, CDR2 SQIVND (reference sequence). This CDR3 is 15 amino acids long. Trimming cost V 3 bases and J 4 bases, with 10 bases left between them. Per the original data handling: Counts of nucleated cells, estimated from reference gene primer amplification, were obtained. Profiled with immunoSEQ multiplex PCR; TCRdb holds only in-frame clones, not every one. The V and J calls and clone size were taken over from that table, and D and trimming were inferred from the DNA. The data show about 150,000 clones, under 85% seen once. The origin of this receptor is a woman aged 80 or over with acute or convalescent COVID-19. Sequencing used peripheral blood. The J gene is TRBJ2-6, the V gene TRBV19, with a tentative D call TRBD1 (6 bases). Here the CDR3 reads CASSMGAPGANVLTF. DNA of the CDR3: TGTGCCAGTAGTATGGGGGCGCCCGGGGCCAACGTCCTGACTTTC.